This T cell receptor beta chain was recovered during a study of T cells in Graves' hyperthyroidism and ophthalmopathy. Using RNA transcripts as the source, TCR beta CDR3 regions were amplified. During a first-round RT-PCR of the TCR CDR3, the HTBI primer set was used. Using its own MiXCR run on the multiplex PCR reads, TCRdb lists one record per CDR3 protein. The sample has approximately 360,000 distinct CDR3 sequences; approximately 25% are singletons. The study left out patients who had uncontrolled infection, other autoimmune disease, pregnancy or lactation. This clonotype occurred many times. This clonotype was obtained from a middle-aged man with Graves' hyperthyroidism. Input material: blood.

The DNA for the CDR3 is TGTGCCAGCAGCGCCGACACCAGCACTGAAGCTTTCTTT. Translating it yields CASSADTSTEAFF. The chain joins TRBV9 to TRBJ1-1; D call uncertain. The CDR3 consists of 13 residues. CDR1 and CDR2 from the germline V gene are SGDLS and YYNGEE. The germline V and J ends were trimmed by 3 bases and 4 bases, with 10 bases remaining between them.